This TCR beta chain was captured in a study of cytomegalovirus exposure and HLA in healthy donors. Of note for this clone: Its antigen is undetermined.

Those who donated were healthy bone marrow donors. From germline, CDR1 is MNHEY and CDR2 SVGAGI. V shed 6 bases and J 5 bases; nucleotides not matched to a gene: 4. The CDR3 consists of 12 residues. Study results and caveats: It was only CMV serostatus that was available as immune exposure information. HLA alleles were associated with 15,000 to 20,000 TCR beta sequences in a later analysis at 0.05 false discovery rate. Sequencing likely generated an artifact that appeared as a cluster of highly shared sequence variants.

This PCR relied on a set of 60 Vbeta primers and 13 Jbeta primers. Produced via immunoSEQ multiplex PCR; TCRdb's table is partial and in-frame only. The sample contains around 160,000 clones, approximately 77% of which appear only once. This clonotype originated in a man aged 45-65 years in good health and CMV-seropositive. Material for sequencing was PBMCs. The chain has TRBV6-5 and TRBJ2-7; 7 bases are shared with TRBD1. The CDR3 is CASRRGRDEQYF. The CDR3 DNA follows: TGTGCCAGCAGGAGGGGGCGGGACGAGCAGTACTTC.